The present T cell receptor (beta chain) was sequenced within a study of graft-versus-host responses after intestinal transplantation. About the research overall: Every recipient had anti-thymocyte globulin induction and about three years of tacrolimus plus steroids.

V was pared by 2 bases and J by 3 bases, with 14 bases between. The germline gives CDR1 SGHRS, CDR2 YFSETQ. This CDR3 is 15 amino acids long. Repertoires were generated with immunoSEQ multiplex PCR, while TCRdb's copy carries only in-frame clones and drops some. The sample has approximately 80,000 clones, about 89% seen once. This clone appeared a single time. The antigen is unknown. This specimen was unstimulated CD4+ T cells sorted from spleen or lymph node cells, taken before intestinal transplant. The V and J genes are TRBV5-1 and TRBJ2-5, with TRBD2 as a possible D gene (7 bases). This clonotype was sampled from a human donor who received an intestinal transplant. The CDR3 region is CASSFGQGREETQYF. The DNA of the CDR3 is TGCGCCAGCAGCTTCGGGCAGGGGAGGGAAGAGACCCAGTACTTC.